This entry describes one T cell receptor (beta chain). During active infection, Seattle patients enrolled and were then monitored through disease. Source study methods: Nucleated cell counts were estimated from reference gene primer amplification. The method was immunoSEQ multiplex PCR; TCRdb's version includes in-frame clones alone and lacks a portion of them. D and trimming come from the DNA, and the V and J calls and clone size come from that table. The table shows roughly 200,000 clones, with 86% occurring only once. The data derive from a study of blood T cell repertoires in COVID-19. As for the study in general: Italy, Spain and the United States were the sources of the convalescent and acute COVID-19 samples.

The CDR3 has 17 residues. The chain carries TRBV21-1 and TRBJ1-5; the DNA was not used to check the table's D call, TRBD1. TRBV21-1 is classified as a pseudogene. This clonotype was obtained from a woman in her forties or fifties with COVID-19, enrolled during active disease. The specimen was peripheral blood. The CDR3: CASSKSTGPCIYQPQHF. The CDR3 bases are TGTGCCAGCAGCAAATCTACTGGGCCTTGTATATATCAGCCCCAGCATTTT.